Sequencing of this TCR beta chain was carried out in a study of a mutant IDH1 vaccine in newly diagnosed glioma. A remark on this clone: Its target is unknown.

The time point is: week 23, last vaccination. Vaccination used 300 ug of mutant IDH1 20-mer peptide per dose, with topical imiquimod. TCRdb's table, derived via immunoSEQ multiplex PCR, lists solely in-frame clones and lacks some. The data show 82,000 or so clones, 70% to 90% seen once. The CDR3 contains 12 residues. The germline CDR1 and CDR2 sequences are MDHEN and SYDVKM. Trimming left V 6 bases short and J 11 bases short, with 16 bases between. This specimen consisted of PBMCs, obtained from a glioma patient whose treatment included an IDH1 peptide vaccine. This rearrangement joins TRBV28 to TRBJ1-1, with D uncertain. The clonotype originates from a young man with glioma. Some clones in this sample may be carry-over from other donors' samples. The CDR3 region is CASRGELREAFF. The CDR3 DNA follows: TGTGCCAGCAGGGGAGAGTTGAGGGAGGCTTTCTTT.